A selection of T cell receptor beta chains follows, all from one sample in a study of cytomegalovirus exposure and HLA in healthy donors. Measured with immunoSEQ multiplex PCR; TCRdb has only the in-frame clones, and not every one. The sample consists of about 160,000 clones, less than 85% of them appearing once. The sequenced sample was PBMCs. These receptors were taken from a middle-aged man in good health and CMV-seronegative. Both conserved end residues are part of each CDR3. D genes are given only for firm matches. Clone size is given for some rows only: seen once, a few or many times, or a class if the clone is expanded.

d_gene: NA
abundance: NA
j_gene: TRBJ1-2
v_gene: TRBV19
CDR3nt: TGTGCCAGTAAACCGGAGGACGGAATCAGCTACACCTTC
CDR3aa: CASKPEDGISYTF

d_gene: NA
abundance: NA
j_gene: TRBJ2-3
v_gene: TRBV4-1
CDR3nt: TGCGCCAGCAGCCAAGGCGGACAGACAGATACGCAGTATTTT
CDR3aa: CASSQGGQTDTQYF

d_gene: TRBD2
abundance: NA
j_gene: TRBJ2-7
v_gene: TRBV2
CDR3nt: TGTGCCAGCAGAACCGGGAGGGAATACCTCGAGCAGTACTTC
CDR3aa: CASRTGREYLEQYF

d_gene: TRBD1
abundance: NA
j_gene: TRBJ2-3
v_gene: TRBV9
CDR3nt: TGTGCCAGCAGCCCAGCGGGACAGGGCCTTAGCACAGATACGCAGTATTTT
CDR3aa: CASSPAGQGLSTDTQYF

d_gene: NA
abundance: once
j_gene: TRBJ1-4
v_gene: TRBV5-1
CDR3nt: TGCGCCAGCAGCTTCTCACGGTATAATGAAAAACTGTTTTTT
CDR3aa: CASSFSRYNEKLFF

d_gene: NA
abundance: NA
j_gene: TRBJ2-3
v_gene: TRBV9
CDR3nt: TGTGCCAGCAGCGTAAGGGGTGCCCCAGATACGCAGTATTTT
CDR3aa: CASSVRGAPDTQYF

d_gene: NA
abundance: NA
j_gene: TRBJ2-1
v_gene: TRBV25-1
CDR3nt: TGTGCCAGCAGTGAAACGAAGGGGTGGAACAATGAGCAGTTCTTC
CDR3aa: CASSETKGWNNEQFF

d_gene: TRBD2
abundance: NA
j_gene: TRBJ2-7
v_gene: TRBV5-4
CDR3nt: TGTGCCAGCAGCTTGGGTACGACTAGCGGGACCGAGCAGTACTTC
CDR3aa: CASSLGTTSGTEQYF

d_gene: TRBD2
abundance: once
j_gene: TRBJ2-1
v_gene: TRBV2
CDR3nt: TGTGCCAGCAGTGAAGGTGCTAGCGGGCTTTCGAATGAGCAGTTCTTC
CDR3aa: CASSEGASGLSNEQFF

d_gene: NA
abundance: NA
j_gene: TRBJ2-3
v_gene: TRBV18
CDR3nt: TGTGCCAGCTCACCCTTCACTAGCACAGATACGCAGTATTTT
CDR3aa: CASSPFTSTDTQYF

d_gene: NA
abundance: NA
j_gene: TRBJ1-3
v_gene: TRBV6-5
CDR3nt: TGTGCCAGCAGTTTTGATCAGGGAAACACCATATATTTT
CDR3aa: CASSFDQGNTIYF

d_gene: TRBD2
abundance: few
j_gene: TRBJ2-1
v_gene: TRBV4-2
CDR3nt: TGTGCCAGCAGCCACACTAGCGGGGGGGCCAATGAGCAGTTCTTC
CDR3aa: CASSHTSGGANEQFF

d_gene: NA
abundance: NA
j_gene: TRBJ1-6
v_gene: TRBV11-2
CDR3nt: TGTGCCAGCAGCTCGGCAGGGGTTAATTCACCCCTCCACTTT
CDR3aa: CASSSAGVNSPLHF

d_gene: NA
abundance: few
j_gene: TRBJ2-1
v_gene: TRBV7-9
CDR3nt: TGTGCCAGCAGCCCGAGGGCGGTCGAAAGTTGGGGGCATCAGTTCTTC
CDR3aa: CASSPRAVESWGHQFF

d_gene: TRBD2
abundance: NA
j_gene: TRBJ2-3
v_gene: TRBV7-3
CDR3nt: TGTGCCAGCAGCCCACTAGCGGGGGAGGGGTATACGCAGTATTTT
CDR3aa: CASSPLAGEGYTQYF

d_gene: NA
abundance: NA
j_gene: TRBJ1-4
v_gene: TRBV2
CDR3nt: TGTGCCAGCAGTGAGACATTGGCCGCAACTAATGAAAAACTGTTTTTT
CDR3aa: CASSETLAATNEKLFF

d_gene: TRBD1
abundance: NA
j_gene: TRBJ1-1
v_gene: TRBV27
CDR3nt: TGTGCCAGCAACACCGACAGGGGGCATATGGCCGCGGACACTGAAGCTTTCTTT
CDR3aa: CASNTDRGHMAADTEAFF

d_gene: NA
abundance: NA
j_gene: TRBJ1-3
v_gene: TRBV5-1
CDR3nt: TGCGCCAGCAGCTTGACCTTCCAATCGACAGTTCCTGGAAACACCATATATTTT
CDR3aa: CASSLTFQSTVPGNTIYF

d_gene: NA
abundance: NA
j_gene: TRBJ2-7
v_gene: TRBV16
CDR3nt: TGTGCCAGCAGCCTTGGGAGGGGGTACGAGCAGTACTTC
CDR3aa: CASSLGRGYEQYF

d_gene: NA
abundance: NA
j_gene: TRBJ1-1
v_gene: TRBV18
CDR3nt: TGTGCCAGCTCACCACGGGGGGACACTGAAGCTTTCTTT
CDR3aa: CASSPRGDTEAFF

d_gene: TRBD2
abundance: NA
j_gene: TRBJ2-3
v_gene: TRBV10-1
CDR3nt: TGCGCCAGCAGCAGAGCGGGGGGCACAGATACGCAGTATTTT
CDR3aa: CASSRAGGTDTQYF

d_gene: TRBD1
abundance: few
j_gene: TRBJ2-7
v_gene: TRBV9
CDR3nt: TGTGCCAGCAGCGGAAACCGACAGGGGGGTCGATACGAGCAGTACTTC
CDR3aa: CASSGNRQGGRYEQYF

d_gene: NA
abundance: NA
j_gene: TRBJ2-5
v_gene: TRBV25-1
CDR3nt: TGTGCCAGCAGTGAGGAGGGTCGGGGCCGTTTAGGGACCCAGTACTTC
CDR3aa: CASSEEGRGRLGTQYF

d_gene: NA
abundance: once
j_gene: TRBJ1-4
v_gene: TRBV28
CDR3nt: TGTGCCAGCAGTCCGGAGAGCACCGGAGGGACGGGTGAAAAACTGTTTTTT
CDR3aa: CASSPESTGGTGEKLFF

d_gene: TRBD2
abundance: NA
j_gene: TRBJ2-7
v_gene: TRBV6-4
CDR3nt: TGTGCCAGCAGCATTTGGGGGGGTTACGAGCAGTACTTC
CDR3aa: CASSIWGGYEQYF

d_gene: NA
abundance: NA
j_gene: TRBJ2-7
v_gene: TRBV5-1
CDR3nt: TGCGCCAGCAGCTTGTTCGGGGAGCCAGGCTACGAGCAGTACTTC
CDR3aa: CASSLFGEPGYEQYF

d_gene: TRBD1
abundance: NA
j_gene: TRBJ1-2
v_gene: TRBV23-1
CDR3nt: TGCGCCAGCAGTCACCCGACAGGGTTCTATGGCTACACCTTC
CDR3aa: CASSHPTGFYGYTF

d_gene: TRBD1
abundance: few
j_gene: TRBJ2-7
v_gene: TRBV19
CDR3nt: TGTGCCAGTAGTTACCGGGACAGGGTCAACGAGCAGTACTTC
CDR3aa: CASSYRDRVNEQYF

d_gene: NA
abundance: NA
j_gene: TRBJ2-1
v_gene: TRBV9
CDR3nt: TGTGCCAGCAGCGTGTCCGGGGGGCCAGGGAATGAGCAGTTCTTC
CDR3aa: CASSVSGGPGNEQFF

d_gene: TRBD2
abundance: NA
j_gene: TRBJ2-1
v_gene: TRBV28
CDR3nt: TGTGCCAGCAGTTTGGAGCGGGGGGCCTACAATGAGCAGTTCTTC
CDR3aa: CASSLERGAYNEQFF

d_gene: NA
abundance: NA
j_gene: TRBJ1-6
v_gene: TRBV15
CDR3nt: TGTGCCACCAGCAGAGATTTGGAGAATTCACCCCTCCACTTT
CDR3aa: CATSRDLENSPLHF

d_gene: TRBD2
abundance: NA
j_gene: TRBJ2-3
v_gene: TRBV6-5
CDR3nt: TGTGCCAGCAGTTATCGTCTAGCGGTCACAGATACGCAGTATTTT
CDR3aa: CASSYRLAVTDTQYF

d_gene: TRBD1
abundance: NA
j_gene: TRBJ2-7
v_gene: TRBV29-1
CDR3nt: TGCAGCGTGGGGGACAGCCACTCCTACGAGCAGTACTTC
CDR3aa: CSVGDSHSYEQYF

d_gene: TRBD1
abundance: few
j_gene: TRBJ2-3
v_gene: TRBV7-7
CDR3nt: TGTGCTAGCAGCTTAGGGGGCGCGGACACAGATACGCAGTATTTT
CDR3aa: CASSLGGADTDTQYF

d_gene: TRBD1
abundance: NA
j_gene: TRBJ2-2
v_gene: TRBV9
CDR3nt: TGTGCCAGCAGCGCCCCGGGACAGGGGTTAACCGGGGAGCTGTTTTTT
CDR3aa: CASSAPGQGLTGELFF

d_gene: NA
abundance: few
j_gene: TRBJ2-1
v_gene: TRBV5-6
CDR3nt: TGTGCCAGCAGCTTCGACAGAACCTACAATGAGCAGTTCTTC
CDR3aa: CASSFDRTYNEQFF

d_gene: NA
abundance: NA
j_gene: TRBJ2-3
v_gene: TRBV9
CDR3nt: TGTGCCAGCAGCGATGGGGGCTCTAGCACAGATACGCAGTATTTT
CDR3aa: CASSDGGSSTDTQYF

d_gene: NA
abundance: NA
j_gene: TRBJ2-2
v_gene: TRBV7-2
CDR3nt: TGTGCCAGCAGCTTAGCGCTTCGCAGGGGCGGGGAGCTGTTTTTT
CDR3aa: CASSLALRRGGELFF

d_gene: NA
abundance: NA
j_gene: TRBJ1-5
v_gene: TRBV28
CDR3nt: TGTGCCAGCAGCTTACAGGGTGCCCAGCCCCAGCATTTT
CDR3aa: CASSLQGAQPQHF

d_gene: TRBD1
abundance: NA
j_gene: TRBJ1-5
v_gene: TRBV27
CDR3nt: TGTGCCAGCAGTATCAGGGGGTTCAATCAGCCCCAGCATTTT
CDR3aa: CASSIRGFNQPQHF

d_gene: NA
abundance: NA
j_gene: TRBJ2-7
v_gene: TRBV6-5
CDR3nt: TGTGCCAGCAGTTACTTCCAGGGTGTCGTTTACGAGCAGTACTTC
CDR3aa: CASSYFQGVVYEQYF

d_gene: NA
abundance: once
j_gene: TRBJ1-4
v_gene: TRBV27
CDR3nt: TGTGCCAGCAGTCCCTCAGGGTCCAGAACTAATGAAAAACTGTTTTTT
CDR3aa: CASSPSGSRTNEKLFF

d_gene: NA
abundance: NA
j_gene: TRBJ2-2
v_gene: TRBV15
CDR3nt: TGTGCCACCAGCAGTGATTTGGGAGTTACCGGGGAGCTGTTTTTT
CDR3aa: CATSSDLGVTGELFF

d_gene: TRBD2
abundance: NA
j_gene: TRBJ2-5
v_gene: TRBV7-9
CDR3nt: TGTGCCAGCAGCTTAGTAGGCCTAGCGGGGGGGCCCGAAGAGACCCAGTACTTC
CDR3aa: CASSLVGLAGGPEETQYF

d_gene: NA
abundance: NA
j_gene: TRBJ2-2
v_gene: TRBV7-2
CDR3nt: TGTGCCAGCAGTGGACAGGGAGGGTTTTCCACCGGGGAGCTGTTTTTT
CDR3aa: CASSGQGGFSTGELFF

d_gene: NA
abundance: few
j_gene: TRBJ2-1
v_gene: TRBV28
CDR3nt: TGTGCCAGCAGTTTTCGGGTAGATGAGCAGTTCTTC
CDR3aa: CASSFRVDEQFF

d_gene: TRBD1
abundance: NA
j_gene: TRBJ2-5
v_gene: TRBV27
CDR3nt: TGTGCCAGCAGTTCGACAGGGGGCGGGATGATGAGGACCCAGTACTTC
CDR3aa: CASSSTGGGMMRTQYF

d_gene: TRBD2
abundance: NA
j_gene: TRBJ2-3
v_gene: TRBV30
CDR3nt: TGTGCCTGGAGTATCACTAGCGGGGATACGCAGTATTTT
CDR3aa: CAWSITSGDTQYF

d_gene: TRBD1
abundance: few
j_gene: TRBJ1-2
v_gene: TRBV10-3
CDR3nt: TGTGCCATCTGGACAGGGATCTATGGCTACACCTTC
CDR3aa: CAIWTGIYGYTF

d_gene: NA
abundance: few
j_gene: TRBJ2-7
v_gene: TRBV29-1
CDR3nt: TGCAGCGGGGGGGAGACAGTTGGCGAGCAGTACTTC
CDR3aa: CSGGETVGEQYF

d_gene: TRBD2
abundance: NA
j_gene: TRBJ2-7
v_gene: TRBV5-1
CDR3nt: TGCGCCAGCAGCCTTTCTAGCGGGGAGGTCATGGAGCAGTACTTC
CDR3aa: CASSLSSGEVMEQYF

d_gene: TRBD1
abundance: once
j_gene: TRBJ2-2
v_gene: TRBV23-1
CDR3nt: TGCGCCAGCAGTCAATCAAGGGGGCAGGGGGCCGGGGAGCTGTTTTTT
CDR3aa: CASSQSRGQGAGELFF